This record looks at one TCR beta chain sequence and its context. Trimming removed 5 bases at V and 4 bases at J, with 14 bases between. Germline CDR1 and CDR2: SGHVS and FQNEAQ. This CDR3 contains 14 residues. It was with 60 Vbeta and 13 Jbeta primers that the PCR ran. This table comes from immunoSEQ multiplex PCR, and its TCRdb copy is limited to in-frame clones, with some not included. This sample's clone table lists about 32,000 clones. The record originates from a study of cytomegalovirus exposure and HLA in healthy donors. The gene calls are TRBV7-8 and TRBJ1-2; possible D gene TRBD1, 5 bases. This receptor was taken from a female donor in good health and CMV-seronegative. The sample taken for sequencing was PBMCs. DNA of the CDR3: TGTGCCAGCAGCGGCGGGGGGTCTACCTATGGCTACACCTTC. This gives the protein CASSGGGSTYGYTF.